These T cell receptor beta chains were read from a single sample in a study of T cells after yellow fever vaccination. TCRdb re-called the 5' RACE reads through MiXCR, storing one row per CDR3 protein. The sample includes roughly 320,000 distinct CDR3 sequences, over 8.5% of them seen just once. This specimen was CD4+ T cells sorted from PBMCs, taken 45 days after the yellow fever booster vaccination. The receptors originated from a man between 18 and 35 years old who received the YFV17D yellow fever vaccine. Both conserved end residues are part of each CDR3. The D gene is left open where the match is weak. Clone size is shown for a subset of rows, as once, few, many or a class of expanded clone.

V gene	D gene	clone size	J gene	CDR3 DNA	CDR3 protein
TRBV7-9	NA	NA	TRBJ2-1	TGTGCCAGCAGCTTAGCGCGGACAGCATACAATGAGCAGTTCTTC	CASSLARTAYNEQFF
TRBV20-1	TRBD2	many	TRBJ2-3	TGCAGTCCGGCTAGCGGGGGGGCCGAAAACACAGATACGCAGTATTTT	CSPASGGAENTDTQYF
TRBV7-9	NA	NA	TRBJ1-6	TGTGCCAGCAGCGGACAGAATTCACCCCTCCACTTT	CASSGQNSPLHF
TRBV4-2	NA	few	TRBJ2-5	TGTGCCAGCAGCCAAGATCGGGTAGAGGGGACCCAGTACTTC	CASSQDRVEGTQYF
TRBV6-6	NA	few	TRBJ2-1	TGTGCCAGCAGACTCCTACCGGCCTCCTACAATGAGCAGTTCTTC	CASRLLPASYNEQFF
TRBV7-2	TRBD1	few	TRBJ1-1	TGTGCCAGCAGCCCCACAGGGGGTAGGGACACTGAAGCTTTCTTT	CASSPTGGRDTEAFF
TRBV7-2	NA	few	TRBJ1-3	TGTGCCAGCAGCTTAGACAGACCCCCCGGAAACACCATATATTTT	CASSLDRPPGNTIYF
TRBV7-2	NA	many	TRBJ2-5	TGTGCCAGCAGCCCCCGACGGCAAGAGACCCAGTACTTC	CASSPRRQETQYF
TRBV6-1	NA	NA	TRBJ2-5	TGTGCCAGCATTCTAGGGGATATGGGAGTAGGGACCCAGTACTTC	CASILGDMGVGTQYF
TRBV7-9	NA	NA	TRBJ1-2	TGTGCCAGCAGCTTAGCGACAGAAGGGGTGAATGGCTACACCTTC	CASSLATEGVNGYTF
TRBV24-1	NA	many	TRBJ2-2	TGTGCCACCAGTGACAGGGGTCGGAACACCGGGGAGCTGTTTTTT	CATSDRGRNTGELFF
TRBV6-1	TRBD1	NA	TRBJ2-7	TGTGCCAGCCGGTATAGGGGGCGGATGGGTGAGCAGTACTTC	CASRYRGRMGEQYF
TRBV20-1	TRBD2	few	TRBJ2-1	TGCAGTGCTAAGACTAGCGGGGGGGCCAGTGAGCAGTTCTTC	CSAKTSGGASEQFF
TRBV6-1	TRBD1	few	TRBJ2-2	TGTGCCAGCAGTGAAAAAAGGACAGGGGGCCCCGGGGAGCTGTTTTTT	CASSEKRTGGPGELFF
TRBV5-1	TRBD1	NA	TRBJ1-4	TGCGCCAGCGGGCAGGGGGCGACGTATGAAAAACTGTTTTTT	CASGQGATYEKLFF
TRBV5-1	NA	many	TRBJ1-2	TGCGCCAGCAGCTATTTCGGGGATGAGGATGGCTACACCTTC	CASSYFGDEDGYTF
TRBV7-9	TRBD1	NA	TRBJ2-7	TGTGCCAGCAGCTCCTATGACCGGGACAGGGTATCCTACGAGCAGTACTTC	CASSSYDRDRVSYEQYF
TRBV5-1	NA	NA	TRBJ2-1	TGCGCCAGCAGCTTGGCGGAGGGCCGGGGGAAGGAGTTCTTC	CASSLAEGRGKEFF
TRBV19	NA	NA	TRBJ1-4	TGTGCCAGTAGTATACAGGCAACTAATGAAAAACTGTTTTTT	CASSIQATNEKLFF
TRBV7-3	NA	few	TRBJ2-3	TGTGCCAGCAGCCCCATGGGGGGCAACACAGATACGCAGTATTTT	CASSPMGGNTDTQYF
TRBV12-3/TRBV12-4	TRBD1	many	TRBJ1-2	TGTGCCAGCAGGACAGGGGAATATGGCTACACCTTC	CASRTGEYGYTF
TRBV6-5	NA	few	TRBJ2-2	TGTGCCAGCGGCAGGGAGGACACCGGGGAGCTGTTTTTT	CASGREDTGELFF
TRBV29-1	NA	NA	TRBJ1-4	TGCAGCGCTGGGCAAGGGAGTGTGGCTAATGAAAAACTGTTTTTT	CSAGQGSVANEKLFF
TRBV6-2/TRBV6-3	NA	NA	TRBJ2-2	TGTGCCAGCAGTCCTTATGGGGAGCTGTTTTTT	CASSPYGELFF
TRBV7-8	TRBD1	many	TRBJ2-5	TGTGCCAGCAGATTCGGGGGACAGGGAGAGACCCAGTACTTC	CASRFGGQGETQYF